A selection of T cell receptor beta chains follows, all from one sample in a study of cytomegalovirus exposure and HLA in healthy donors. The table came from immunoSEQ multiplex PCR; TCRdb's copy has only in-frame clones and leaves some out. In the table there are about 130,000 clones, 70% to 80% of which are singletons. Material: PBMCs. The receptors originated from a young man in good health and CMV-seronegative. CDR3s include the opening cysteine and the closing phenylalanine or tryptophan. A D gene is named only where the DNA matches it firmly.

>TRBV2|TRBJ1-3|-
CASSEAQTARERNTIYF
>TRBV10-3|TRBJ1-2|-
CAISDTGTPLEGDGYTF
>TRBV18|TRBJ1-1|-
CASSPPFRGNTEAFF
>TRBV7-9|TRBJ2-7|TRBD2
CASRPSASGGEQYF
>TRBV6-1|TRBJ1-3|TRBD1
CASSEHDRVLGNTIYF
>TRBV6-6|TRBJ1-2|TRBD1
CASSRKTGTVF
>TRBV15|TRBJ1-4|-
CATSRDDPGYEKLFF
>TRBV11-3|TRBJ2-7|TRBD1
CASSQTGGAEQYF
>TRBV7-3|TRBJ2-5|TRBD1
CASSSTGTGIETQYF
>TRBV9|TRBJ2-1|-
CASSPNGLHYNEQFF
>TRBV5-1|TRBJ1-1|-
CASSTQGTGGTEAFF
>TRBV5-1|TRBJ2-1|-
CASRVTGDYNEQFF
>TRBV11-2|TRBJ2-2|TRBD2
CASSLDRFSGSNTGELFF
>TRBV2|TRBJ1-1|TRBD1
CATKGQADTEAFF
>TRBV5-1|TRBJ2-3|TRBD1
CASSSGQGAGDTQYF
>TRBV30|TRBJ2-3|-
CAWSVQGSGTDTQYF
>TRBV7-9|TRBJ2-4|TRBD2
CASSLGTSDLDIQYF
>TRBV2|TRBJ2-5|TRBD1
CASSLRKGGAETQYF
>TRBV28|TRBJ2-1|TRBD1
CASRGQLGTGDTEQFF
>TRBV11-2|TRBJ2-7|TRBD1
CASRGQGLGYEQYF
>TRBV28|TRBJ1-2|TRBD1
CASSSSGTGAYGYTF
>TRBV2|TRBJ1-2|-
CASSETAGLGYTF
>TRBV10-3|TRBJ1-5|-
CAISDRGKNQPQHF
>TRBV29-1|TRBJ1-2|-
CSAREEYGYTF
>TRBV27|TRBJ1-5|-
CASRAHRDGQPQHF
>TRBV19|TRBJ2-7|-
CASSIGPPRSSYEQYF
>TRBV7-9|TRBJ2-1|TRBD2
CASSLYLLLAGVHEQFF
>TRBV5-4|TRBJ1-5|-
CASSLDRGNQPQHF
>TRBV6-4|TRBJ2-1|-
CASSDLFTGAYNEQFF
>TRBV6-5|TRBJ1-4|-
CASSYSLQATNEKLFF
>TRBV7-2|TRBJ1-2|-
CASSLGSRDRSYTF
>TRBV27|TRBJ2-3|TRBD2
CASRLGLAGEADTQYF
>TRBV27|TRBJ2-7|TRBD2
CASGTSGSHEQYF
>TRBV2|TRBJ1-1|-
CASSGLTGMNTEAFF
>TRBV7-3|TRBJ2-5|-
CASSQALAQETQYF
>TRBV5-6|TRBJ1-2|TRBD1
CASSPTTGGVNGYTF
>TRBV7-9|TRBJ2-1|-
CASSRAVLNYNEQFF
>TRBV9|TRBJ2-2|-
CASSQAGQNTGELFF
>TRBV19|TRBJ2-4|-
CARALWGLAKNIQYF
>TRBV14|TRBJ2-3|-
CASSQEISGNTDTQYF
>TRBV5-1|TRBJ2-5|-
CASTDYGETQYF
>TRBV5-1|TRBJ2-1|TRBD1
CASSGGTGEYNEQFF
>TRBV5-4|TRBJ2-3|TRBD1
CASSVGGTGAFADTQYF
>TRBV6-6|TRBJ1-5|-
CASKDTEHHQPQHF
>TRBV19|TRBJ2-1|-
CASSIRSRGGQSSYNEQFF
>TRBV11-2|TRBJ2-1|TRBD1
CASRTSGTDNEQFF
>TRBV27|TRBJ2-3|TRBD1
CASSSGTGGTDTQYF
>TRBV28|TRBJ2-1|TRBD2
CASSIGLAGEQFF
>TRBV7-2|TRBJ2-1|TRBD2
CASSLEGGLAGRNEQFF
>TRBV5-1|TRBJ2-7|-
CASGGITEWGEQYF
>TRBV5-4|TRBJ2-1|-
CASSLAGGRYYNEQFF
>TRBV11-2|TRBJ1-4|-
CASSLGQATNEKLFF
>TRBV5-6|TRBJ2-3|-
CASSPGGLGTDTQYF
>TRBV27|TRBJ1-2|TRBD1
CASSLTGVDGYTF
>TRBV5-6|TRBJ1-2|-
CASSLIITLPTNYGYTF
>TRBV2|TRBJ1-5|-
CASSGTEFSNQPQHF
>TRBV18|TRBJ1-2|-
CASSPPGGLNYGYTF